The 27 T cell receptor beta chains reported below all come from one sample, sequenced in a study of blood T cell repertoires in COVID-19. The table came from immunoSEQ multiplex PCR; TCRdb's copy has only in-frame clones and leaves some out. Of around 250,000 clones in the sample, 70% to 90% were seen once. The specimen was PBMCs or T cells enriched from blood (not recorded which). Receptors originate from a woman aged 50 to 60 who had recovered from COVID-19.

Here the CDR3 DNA reads TGTGCCACCAGTGGACTGATGGCCAGGCCAGGGGGCCCCGGCGGGGAGCTGTTTTTT. Translating gives CATSGLMARPGGPGGELFF. The chain recombines TRBV24-1 with TRBJ2-2; 8 bases agree with TRBD1. V lost 5 bases to trimming and J lost 7 bases; unmatched junction nucleotides: 20. The CDR3 runs 19 residues. CDR1 is KGHDR and CDR2 is SFDVKD in the germline V gene.

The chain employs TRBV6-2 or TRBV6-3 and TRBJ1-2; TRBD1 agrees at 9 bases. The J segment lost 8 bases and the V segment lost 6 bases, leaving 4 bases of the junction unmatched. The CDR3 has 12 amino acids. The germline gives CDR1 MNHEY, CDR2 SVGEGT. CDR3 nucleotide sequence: TGTGCCAGCAGCCTGGACAGGGGCGGCTACACCTTC. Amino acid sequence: CASSLDRGGYTF.

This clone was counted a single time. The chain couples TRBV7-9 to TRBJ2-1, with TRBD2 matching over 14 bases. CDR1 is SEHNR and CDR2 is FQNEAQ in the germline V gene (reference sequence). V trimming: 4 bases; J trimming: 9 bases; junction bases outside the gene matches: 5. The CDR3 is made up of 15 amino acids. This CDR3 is CASSWGTSGRGEQFF. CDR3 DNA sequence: TGTGCCAGCAGCTGGGGGACTAGCGGGAGAGGTGAGCAGTTCTTC. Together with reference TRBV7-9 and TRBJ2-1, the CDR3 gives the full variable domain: DTGVSQNPRHKITKRGQNVTFRCDPISEHNRLYWYRQTLGQGPEFLTYFQNEAQLEKSRLLSDRFSAERPKGSFSTLEIQRTEQGDSAMYLCASSWGTSGRGEQFFGPGTRLTVL.

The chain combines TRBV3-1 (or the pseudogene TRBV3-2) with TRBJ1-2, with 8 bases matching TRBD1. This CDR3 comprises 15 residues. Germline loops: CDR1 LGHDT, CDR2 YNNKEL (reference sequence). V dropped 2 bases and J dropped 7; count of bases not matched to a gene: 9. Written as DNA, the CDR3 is TGTGCCAGCAGCCAAACCGCAGGGGGCGCGGGTGGCTACACCTTC. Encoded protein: CASSQTAGGAGGYTF.

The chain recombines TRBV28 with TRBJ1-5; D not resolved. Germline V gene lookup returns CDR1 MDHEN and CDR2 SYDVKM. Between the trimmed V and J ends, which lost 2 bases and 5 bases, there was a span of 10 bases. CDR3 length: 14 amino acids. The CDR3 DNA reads TGTGCCAGCAGTTTAATTCTCGGTTATCAGCCCCAGCATTTT. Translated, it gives CASSLILGYQPQHF.

Written as DNA, the CDR3 is TGCGCCAGCAGCCAGGTTTCTAGCGGGGAAGGGTTCTACGAGCGGCAGTACTTC. This encodes CASSQVSSGEGFYERQYF. The chain has TRBV4-1 and TRBJ2-7, with 9 bases fitting TRBD2. The CDR3 consists of 18 residues. Germline lookup yields CDR1 MGHRA and CDR2 YSYEKL. Trimming removed 3 bases from V and 9 bases from J; junction bases left unmatched: 21.

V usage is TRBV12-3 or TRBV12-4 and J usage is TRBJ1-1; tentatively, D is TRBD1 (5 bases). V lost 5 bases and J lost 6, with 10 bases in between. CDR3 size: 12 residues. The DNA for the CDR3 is TGTGCCAGCAGTCTGGACACTGCTGAAGCTTTCTTT. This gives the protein CASSLDTAEAFF.

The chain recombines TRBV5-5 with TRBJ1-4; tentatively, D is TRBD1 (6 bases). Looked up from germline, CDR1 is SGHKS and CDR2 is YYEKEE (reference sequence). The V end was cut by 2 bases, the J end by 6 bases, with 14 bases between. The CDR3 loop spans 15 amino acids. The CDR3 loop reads CASSFMTGGDEKLFF. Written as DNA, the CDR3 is TGTGCCAGCAGCTTTATGACAGGTGGGGATGAAAAACTGTTTTTT. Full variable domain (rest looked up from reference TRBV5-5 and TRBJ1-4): DAGVTQSPTHLIKTRGQQVTLRCSPISGHKSVSWYQQVLGQGPQFIFQYYEKEERGRGNFPDRFSARQFPNYSSELNVNALLLGDSALYLCASSFMTGGDEKLFFGSGTQLSVL.

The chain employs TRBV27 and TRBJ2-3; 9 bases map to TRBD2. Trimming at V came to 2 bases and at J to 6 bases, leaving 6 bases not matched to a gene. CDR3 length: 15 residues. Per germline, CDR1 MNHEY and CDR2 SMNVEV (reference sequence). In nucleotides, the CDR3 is TGTGCCAGCAGTTTAGGAGGGACTAGCAGTGATACGCAGTATTTT. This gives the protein CASSLGGTSSDTQYF.

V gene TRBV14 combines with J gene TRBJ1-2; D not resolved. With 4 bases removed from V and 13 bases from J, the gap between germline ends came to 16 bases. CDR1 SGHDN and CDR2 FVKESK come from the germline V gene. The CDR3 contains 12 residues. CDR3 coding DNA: TGTGCCAGCAGCCCCAGCGACCTTGGACTCACCTTC. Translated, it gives CASSPSDLGLTF.

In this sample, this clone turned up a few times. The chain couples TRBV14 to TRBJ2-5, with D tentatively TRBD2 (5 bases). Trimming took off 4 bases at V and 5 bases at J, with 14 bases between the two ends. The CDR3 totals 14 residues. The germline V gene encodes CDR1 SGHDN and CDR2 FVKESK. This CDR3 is CASSLRVTRETQYF. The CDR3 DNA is TGTGCCAGCAGCCTGCGGGTCACCAGGGAGACCCAGTACTTC.

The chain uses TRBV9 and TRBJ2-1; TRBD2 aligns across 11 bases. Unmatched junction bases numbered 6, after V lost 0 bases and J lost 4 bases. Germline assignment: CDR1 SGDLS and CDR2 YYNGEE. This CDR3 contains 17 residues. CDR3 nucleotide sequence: TGTGCCAGCAGCGTAGGACTAGCGGGATGGGGGTACAATGAGCAGTTCTTC. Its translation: CASSVGLAGWGYNEQFF. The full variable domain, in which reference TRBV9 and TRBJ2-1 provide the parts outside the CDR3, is DSGVTQTPKHLITATGQRVTLRCSPRSGDLSVYWYQQSLDQGLQFLIQYYNGEERAKGNILERFSAQQFPDLHSELNLSSLELGDSALYFCASSVGLAGWGYNEQFFGPGTRLTVL.

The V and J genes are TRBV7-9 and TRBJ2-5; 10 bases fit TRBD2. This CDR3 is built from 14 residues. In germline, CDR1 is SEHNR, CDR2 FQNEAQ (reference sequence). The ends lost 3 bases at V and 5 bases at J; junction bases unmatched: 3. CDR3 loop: CASSFSGRGETQYF. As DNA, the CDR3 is TGTGCCAGCAGCTTCAGCGGGAGGGGGGAGACCCAGTACTTC.

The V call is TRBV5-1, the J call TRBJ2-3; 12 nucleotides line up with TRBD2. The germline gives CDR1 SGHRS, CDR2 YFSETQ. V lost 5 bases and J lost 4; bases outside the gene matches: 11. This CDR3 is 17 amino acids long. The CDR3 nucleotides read TGCGCCAGCAGTTTATCTACTAGCGGGAGGAGCCCAGATACGCAGTATTTT. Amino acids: CASSLSTSGRSPDTQYF.

CDR3 protein: CASSPGGANTEAFF. In DNA, the CDR3 is TGTGCCAGCAGCCCCGGTGGGGCGAACACTGAAGCTTTCTTT. The gene calls are TRBV3-1 (or the pseudogene TRBV3-2) and TRBJ1-1; tentatively, D is TRBD1 (5 bases). From germline, CDR1 is LGHDT and CDR2 YNNKEL (reference sequence). This CDR3 has 14 amino acids. The V and J ends lost 4 bases and 1 base respectively, with 10 bases between them.

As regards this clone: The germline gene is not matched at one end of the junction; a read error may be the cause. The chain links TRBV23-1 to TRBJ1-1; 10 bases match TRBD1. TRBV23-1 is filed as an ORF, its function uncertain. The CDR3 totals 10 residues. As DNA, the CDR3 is TGCGCCAGCAGCCCGGGACAGGGGACGTTT. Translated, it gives CASSPGQGTF.

The CDR3 reads CASSLGTGLRQPQHF. The CDR3 nucleotides are TGTGCCAGCAGCTTGGGGACAGGGCTAAGGCAGCCCCAGCATTTT. The V and J genes are TRBV5-5 and TRBJ1-5; 8 bases are a match to TRBD1. CDR1 SGHKS and CDR2 YYEKEE come from the germline V gene (reference sequence). The CDR3 loop spans 15 amino acids. The V gene end was trimmed by 0 bases and the J gene end by 7 bases; junction bases not matched to a gene: 6.

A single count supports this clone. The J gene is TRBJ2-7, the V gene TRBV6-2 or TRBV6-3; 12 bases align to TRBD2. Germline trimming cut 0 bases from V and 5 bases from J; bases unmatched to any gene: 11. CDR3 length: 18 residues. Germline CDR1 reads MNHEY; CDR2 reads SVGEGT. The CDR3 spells CASSYSIASGRVVHEQYF. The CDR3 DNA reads TGTGCCAGCAGTTACTCGATTGCTAGCGGGAGGGTTGTACACGAGCAGTACTTC.

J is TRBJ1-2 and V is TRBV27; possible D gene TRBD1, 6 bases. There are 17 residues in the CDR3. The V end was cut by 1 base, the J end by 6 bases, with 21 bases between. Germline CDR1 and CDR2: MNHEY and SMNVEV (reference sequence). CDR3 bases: TGTGCCAGCAGTTTATATTTCACCCAGGGGTCAACTAATGGCTACACCTTC. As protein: CASSLYFTQGSTNGYTF.

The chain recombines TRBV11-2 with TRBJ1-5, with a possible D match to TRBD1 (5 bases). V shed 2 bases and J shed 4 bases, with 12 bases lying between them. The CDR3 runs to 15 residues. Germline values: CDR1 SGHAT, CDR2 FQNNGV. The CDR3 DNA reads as TGTGCCAGCAGCTTATCGTGGACATCAAATCAGCCCCAGCATTTT. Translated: CASSLSWTSNQPQHF.

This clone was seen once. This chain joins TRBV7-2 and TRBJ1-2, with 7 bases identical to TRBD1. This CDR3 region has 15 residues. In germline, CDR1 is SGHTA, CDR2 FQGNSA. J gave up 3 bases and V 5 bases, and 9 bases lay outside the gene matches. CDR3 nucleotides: TGTGCCAGCAGCGGCCTCACAGGGGTGGACTATGGCTACACCTTC. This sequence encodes CASSGLTGVDYGYTF.

The CDR3 loop reads CASKRVTYEQYF. The CDR3 bases are TGTGCCAGCAAGCGGGTTACCTACGAGCAGTACTTC. The rearrangement uses TRBV6-5 and TRBJ2-7; D perhaps matches TRBD2 (6 bases). CDR3 length: 12 amino acids. Trimming pared 7 bases from V and 2 bases from J, leaving 9 bases between. Germline CDR1 reads MNHEY; CDR2 reads SVGAGI.

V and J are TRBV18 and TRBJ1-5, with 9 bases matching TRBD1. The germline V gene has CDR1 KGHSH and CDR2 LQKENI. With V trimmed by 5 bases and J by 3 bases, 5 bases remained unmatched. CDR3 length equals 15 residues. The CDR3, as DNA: TGTGCCAGCTCAAAGGGACAGGGATACAATCAGCCCCAGCATTTT. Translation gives CASSKGQGYNQPQHF.

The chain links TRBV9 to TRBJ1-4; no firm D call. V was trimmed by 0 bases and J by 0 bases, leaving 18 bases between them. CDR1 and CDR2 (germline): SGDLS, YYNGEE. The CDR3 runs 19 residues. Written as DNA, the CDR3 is TGTGCCAGCAGCGTAGAGATAGGGAGGTTGGAGACAACTAATGAAAAACTGTTTTTT. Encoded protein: CASSVEIGRLETTNEKLFF.

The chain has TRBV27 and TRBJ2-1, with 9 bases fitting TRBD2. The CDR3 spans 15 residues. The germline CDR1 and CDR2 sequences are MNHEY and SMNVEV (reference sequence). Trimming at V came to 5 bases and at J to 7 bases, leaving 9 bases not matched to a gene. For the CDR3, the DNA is TGTGCCAGCAGTGCCTGGCGGGAGGGTGGGAATGAGCAGTTCTTC. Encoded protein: CASSAWREGGNEQFF.

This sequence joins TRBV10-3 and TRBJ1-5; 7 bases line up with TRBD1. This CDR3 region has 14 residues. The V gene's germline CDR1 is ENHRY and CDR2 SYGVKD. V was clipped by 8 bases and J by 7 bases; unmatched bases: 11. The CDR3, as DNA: TGTGCCATCGCCATGGGGCAGGGGGGACAGCCCCAGCATTTT. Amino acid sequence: CAIAMGQGGQPQHF.

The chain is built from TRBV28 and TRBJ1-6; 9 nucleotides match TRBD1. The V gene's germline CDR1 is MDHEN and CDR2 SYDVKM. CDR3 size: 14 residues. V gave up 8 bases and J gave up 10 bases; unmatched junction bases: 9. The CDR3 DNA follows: TGTGCCAGCTCGACAGGGGGTTTCGGCTCACCCCTCCACTTT. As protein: CASSTGGFGSPLHF.